This T cell receptor (beta chain) came from a study of control samples from healthy donors and cancer patients. Assay: immunoSEQ multiplex PCR; the TCRdb copy retains only in-frame clones and omits some. Counted here are roughly 170,000 clones, just over 85% occurring once; the ten biggest clones make up approximately 4.9%. Germline CDR1 and CDR2: SNHLY and FYNNEI. CDR3 length equals 20 residues. V shed 8 bases, J shed 2 bases, and the junction held 20 bases outside the gene matches. Material for sequencing was blood. This TCR was recovered from a woman in her 30s in good health. The chain uses TRBV2 and TRBJ2-3, with TRBD2 matching over 12 bases. This CDR3 reads CASYSRDTGTSGYHTDTQYF. CDR3 in DNA: TGTGCCAGCTATTCAAGGGACACCGGGACTAGCGGGTATCACACAGATACGCAGTATTTT. The variable domain in full, with the rest retrieved from reference TRBV2 and TRBJ2-3, is EPEVTQTPSHQVTQMGQEVILRCVPISNHLYFYWYRQILGQKVEFLVSFYNNEISEKSEIFDDQFSVERPDGSNFTLKIRSTKLEDSAMYFCASYSRDTGTSGYHTDTQYFGPGTRLTVL.